This TCR beta chain was retrieved from a study of control samples from healthy donors and cancer patients. This CDR3 is built from 16 residues. Unmatched junction bases numbered 11, after V lost 5 bases and J lost 6 bases. The germline gives CDR1 SGHTA, CDR2 FQGNSA. Using immunoSEQ multiplex PCR, the repertoire was profiled, and TCRdb retains in-frame clones only, with some absent. Here the sample spans about 89,000 clones, more than 75% being singletons. This chain links TRBV7-2 with TRBJ2-1, with 9 bases identical to TRBD2. The clonotype was recovered from a woman aged 40 to 55 in good health. Sequences were obtained from blood. The CDR3, as DNA: TGTGCCAGCAGCATCCAAGGGACTAGCCTGGGCAATGAGCAGTTCTTC. It encodes CASSIQGTSLGNEQFF. The variable domain in full, completed from reference TRBV7-2 and TRBJ2-1, reads GAGVSQSPSNKVTEKGKDVELRCDPISGHTALYWYRQSLGQGLEFLIYFQGNSAPDKSGLPSDRFSAERTGGSVSTLTIQRTQQEDSAVYLCASSIQGTSLGNEQFFGPGTRLTVL.